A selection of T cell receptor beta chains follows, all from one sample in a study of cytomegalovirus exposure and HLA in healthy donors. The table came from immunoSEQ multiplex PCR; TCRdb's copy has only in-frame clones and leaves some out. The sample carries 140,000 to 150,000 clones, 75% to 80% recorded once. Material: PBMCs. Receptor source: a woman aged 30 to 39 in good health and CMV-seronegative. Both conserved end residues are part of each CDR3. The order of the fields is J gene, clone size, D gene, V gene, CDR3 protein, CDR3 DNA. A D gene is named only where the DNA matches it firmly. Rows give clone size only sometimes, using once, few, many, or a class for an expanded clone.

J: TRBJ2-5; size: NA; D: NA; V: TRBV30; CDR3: CAWSAEEVQETQYF; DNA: TGTGCCTGGAGTGCCGAGGAGGTACAAGAGACCCAGTACTTC
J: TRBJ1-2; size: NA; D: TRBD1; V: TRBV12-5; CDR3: CASGLAGTASVLHYGYTF; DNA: TGTGCTAGTGGTTTGGCCGGGACAGCTAGCGTCCTCCACTATGGCTACACCTTC
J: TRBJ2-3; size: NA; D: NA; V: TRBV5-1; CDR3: CASSLVLSFTDTQYF; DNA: TGCGCCAGCAGCTTGGTCTTAAGCTTCACAGATACGCAGTATTTT
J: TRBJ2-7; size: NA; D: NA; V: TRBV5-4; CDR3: CASSFTGSYEQYF; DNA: TGTGCCAGCAGCTTCACAGGGAGTTACGAGCAGTACTTC
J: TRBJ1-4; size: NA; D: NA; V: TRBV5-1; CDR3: CASSLALGGSNEKLFF; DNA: TGCGCCAGCAGCTTGGCGCTTGGGGGGTCTAATGAAAAACTGTTTTTT
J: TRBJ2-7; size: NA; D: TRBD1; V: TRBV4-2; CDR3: CASSLTGQGPYEQYF; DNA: TGTGCCAGCAGCCTAACGGGACAGGGCCCCTACGAGCAGTACTTC
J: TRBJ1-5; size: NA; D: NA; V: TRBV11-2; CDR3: CASSRGSNQPQHF; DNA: TGTGCCAGCAGCCGCGGCAGCAATCAGCCCCAGCATTTT
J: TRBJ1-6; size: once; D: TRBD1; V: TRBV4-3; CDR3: CASSQDGTGSNSPLHF; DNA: TGCGCCAGCAGCCAAGACGGGACAGGTTCCAATTCACCCCTCCACTTT
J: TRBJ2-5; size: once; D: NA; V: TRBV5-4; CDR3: CASSVEETQYF; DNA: TGTGCCAGCAGCGTAGAAGAGACCCAGTACTTC
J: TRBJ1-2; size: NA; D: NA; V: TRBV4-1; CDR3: CASSQETANYGYTF; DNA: TGCGCCAGCAGCCAAGAGACAGCAAACTATGGCTACACCTTC
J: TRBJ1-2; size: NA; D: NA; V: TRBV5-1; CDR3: CASSLGVRGYGYTF; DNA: TGCGCCAGCAGCTTGGGCGTCCGGGGCTATGGCTACACCTTC
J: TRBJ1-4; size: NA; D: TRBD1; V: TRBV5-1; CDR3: CASSLAGRGSTNEKLFF; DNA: TGCGCCAGCAGCTTGGCAGGCAGGGGGTCAACTAATGAAAAACTGTTTTTT
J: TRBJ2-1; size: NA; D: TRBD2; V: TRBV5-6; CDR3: CASSPQVAGGSNEQFF; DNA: TGTGCCAGCAGCCCCCAGGTAGCGGGGGGGAGCAATGAGCAGTTCTTC
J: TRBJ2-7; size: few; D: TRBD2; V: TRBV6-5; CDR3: CASSRTGTSVYEQYF; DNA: TGTGCCAGCAGTCGAACTGGGACTAGCGTCTACGAGCAGTACTTC
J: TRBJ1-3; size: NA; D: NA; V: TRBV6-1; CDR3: CASSDRSPGTQGNTIYF; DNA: TGTGCCAGCAGTGACCGCTCGCCCGGGACACAAGGAAACACCATATATTTT
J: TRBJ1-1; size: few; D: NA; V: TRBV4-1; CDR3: CASSLAQNTEAFF; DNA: TGCGCCAGCAGCCTTGCACAGAACACTGAAGCTTTCTTT
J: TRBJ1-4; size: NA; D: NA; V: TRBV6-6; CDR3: CASSFSGTRDEKLFF; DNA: TGTGCCAGCAGTTTCTCCGGGACAAGGGATGAAAAACTGTTTTTT
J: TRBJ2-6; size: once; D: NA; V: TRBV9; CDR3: CASSSYGGGGGGANVLTF; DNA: TGTGCCAGCAGCTCCTATGGGGGGGGCGGAGGTGGGGCCAACGTCCTGACTTTC
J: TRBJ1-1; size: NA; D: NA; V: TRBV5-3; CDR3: CARSFKFGERMNTEAFF; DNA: TGTGCCAGAAGCTTTAAGTTCGGAGAGAGGATGAACACTGAAGCTTTCTTT
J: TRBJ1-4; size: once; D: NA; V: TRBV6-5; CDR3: CASSGHSTNEKLFF; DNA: TGTGCCAGCTCCGGACACTCCACTAATGAAAAACTGTTTTTT
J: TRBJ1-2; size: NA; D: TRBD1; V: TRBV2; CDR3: CASSELHWTGESGGYTF; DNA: TGTGCCAGCAGTGAATTACACTGGACAGGGGAAAGTGGTGGCTACACCTTC
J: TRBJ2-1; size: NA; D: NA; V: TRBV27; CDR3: CASSFDRSSYNEQFF; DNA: TGTGCCAGCAGTTTTGACAGGAGCTCCTACAATGAGCAGTTCTTC
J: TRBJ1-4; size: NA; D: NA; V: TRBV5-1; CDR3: CASSLAGVRSFGSTNEKLFF; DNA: TGCGCCAGCAGCTTGGCCGGAGTCCGTTCCTTCGGGTCAACTAATGAAAAACTGTTTTTT
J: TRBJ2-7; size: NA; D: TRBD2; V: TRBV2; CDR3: CASSAASGTSGYSSYEQYF; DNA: TGTGCCAGCAGTGCGGCTTCCGGGACTAGCGGATATAGCTCCTACGAGCAGTACTTC
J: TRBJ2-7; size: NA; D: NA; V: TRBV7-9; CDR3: CASSLRGDTYEQYF; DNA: TGTGCCAGCAGCTTACGTGGGGACACCTACGAGCAGTACTTC
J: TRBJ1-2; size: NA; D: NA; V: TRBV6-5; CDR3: CASSYVGAGANYGYTF; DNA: TGTGCCAGCAGTTACGTAGGGGCAGGGGCTAACTATGGCTACACCTTC
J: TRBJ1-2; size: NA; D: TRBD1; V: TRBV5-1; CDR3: CASSLEDRVHYTF; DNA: TGCGCCAGCAGCTTGGAGGACAGGGTTCACTACACCTTC
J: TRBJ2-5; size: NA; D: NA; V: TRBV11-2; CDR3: CASSFGKETQYF; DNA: TGTGCCAGCAGCTTCGGGAAAGAGACCCAGTACTTC
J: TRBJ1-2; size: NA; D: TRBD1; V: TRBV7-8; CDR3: CASSLAGQGEVSYGYTF; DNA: TGTGCCAGCAGCTTAGCGGGACAGGGGGAGGTATCCTATGGCTACACCTTC
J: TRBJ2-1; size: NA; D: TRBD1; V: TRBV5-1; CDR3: CASRWGQANEQFF; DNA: TGCGCCAGCAGATGGGGACAGGCCAATGAGCAGTTCTTC
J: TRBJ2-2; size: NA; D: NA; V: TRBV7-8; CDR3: CASSLNLQGNTGELFF; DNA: TGTGCCAGCAGCTTAAATCTCCAGGGGAACACCGGGGAGCTGTTTTTT
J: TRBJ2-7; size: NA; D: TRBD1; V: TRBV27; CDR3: CASSLLAGGPTYEQYF; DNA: TGTGCCAGCAGTTTATTGGCAGGGGGCCCAACCTACGAGCAGTACTTC
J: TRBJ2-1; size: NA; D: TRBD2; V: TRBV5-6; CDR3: CASRGEERGEYNEQFF; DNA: TGTGCCAGCAGGGGGGAGGAGCGGGGGGAGTACAATGAGCAGTTCTTC
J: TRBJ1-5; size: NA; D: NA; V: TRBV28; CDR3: CASSFLQGRSNQPQHF; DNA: TGTGCCAGCAGTTTTTTACAGGGTCGGAGCAATCAGCCCCAGCATTTT
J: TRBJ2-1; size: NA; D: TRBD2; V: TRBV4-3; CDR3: CASSQGNLAGGSYNEQFF; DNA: TGCGCCAGCAGCCAAGGTAACCTAGCGGGAGGCTCCTACAATGAGCAGTTCTTC
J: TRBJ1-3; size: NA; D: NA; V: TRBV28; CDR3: CASSLWGSRRAGNTIYF; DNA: TGTGCCAGCAGTTTATGGGGGTCTCGGAGGGCTGGAAACACCATATATTTT
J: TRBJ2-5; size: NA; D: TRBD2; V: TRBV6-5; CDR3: CASSSIAGQETQYF; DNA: TGTGCCAGCAGTAGTATAGCGGGGCAAGAGACCCAGTACTTC
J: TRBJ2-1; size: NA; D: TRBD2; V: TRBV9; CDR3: CASSAGTSGASYNEQFF; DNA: TGTGCCAGCAGCGCAGGGACTAGCGGGGCTTCCTACAATGAGCAGTTCTTC
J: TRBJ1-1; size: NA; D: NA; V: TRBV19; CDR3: CASSINGRGTEAFF; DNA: TGTGCCAGTAGTATCAATGGGCGAGGGACTGAAGCTTTCTTT
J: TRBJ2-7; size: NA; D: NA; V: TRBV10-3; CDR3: CAISGTVYEQYF; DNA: TGTGCCATCAGTGGGACAGTCTACGAGCAGTACTTC
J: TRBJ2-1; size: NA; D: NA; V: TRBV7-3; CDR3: CASSLNNNEQFF; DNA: TGTGCCAGCAGCTTAAACAACAATGAGCAGTTCTTC